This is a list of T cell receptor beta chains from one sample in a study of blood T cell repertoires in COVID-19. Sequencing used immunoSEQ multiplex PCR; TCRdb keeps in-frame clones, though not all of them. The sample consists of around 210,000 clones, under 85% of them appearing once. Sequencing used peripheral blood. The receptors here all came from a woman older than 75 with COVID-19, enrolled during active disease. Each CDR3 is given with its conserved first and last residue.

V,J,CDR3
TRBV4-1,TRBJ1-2,CASSQGFGVGGDGYTF
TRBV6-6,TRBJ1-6,CASSPTDKSSYNSPLHF
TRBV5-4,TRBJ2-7,CASSLGQGTEQYF
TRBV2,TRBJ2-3,CASSGADRAQGTQYF
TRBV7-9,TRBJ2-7,CASSLQDGYEQYF
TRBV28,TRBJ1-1,CASSPLDRGNTEAFF
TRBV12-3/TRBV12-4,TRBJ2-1,CASSPGASEQFF
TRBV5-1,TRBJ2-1,CASSPLAGHNEQFF
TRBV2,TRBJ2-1,CASRDGLAGGQNEQFF
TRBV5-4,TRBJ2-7,CASSATERGYEQYF
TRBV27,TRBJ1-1,CASSLPQLLVSGLAFF
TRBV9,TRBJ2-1,CASSPSGTSYNEQFF
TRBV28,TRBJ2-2,CASSPTVYTGELFF
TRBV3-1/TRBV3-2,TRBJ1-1,CASSRTGPTEAFF
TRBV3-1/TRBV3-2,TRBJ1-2,CASSAPPPGLGGYTF
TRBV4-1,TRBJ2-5,CASSQSGVSETQYF
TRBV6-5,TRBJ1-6,CASSYSGTENSPLHF
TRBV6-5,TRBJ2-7,CALSGYEQYF
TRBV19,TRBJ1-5,CASRKGETYSNQPQHF
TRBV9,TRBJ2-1,CASSVDAGGEWFNEQFF
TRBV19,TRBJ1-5,CAAYTYTWDRAAPQHF
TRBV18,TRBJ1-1,CASSAPGQGSYTEAFF
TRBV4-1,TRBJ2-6,CASSQEGLTRTGANVLTF
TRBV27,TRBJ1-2,CASSLSAAAPYGYTF
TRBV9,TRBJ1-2,CASNRDRGDYGYTF
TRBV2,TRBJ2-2,CASGTANTGELFF
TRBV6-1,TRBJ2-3,CASSEGTGNTDTQYF
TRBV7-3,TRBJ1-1,CASSLGLGTEAFF
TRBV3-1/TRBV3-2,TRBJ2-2,CASSRGTGVGTGELFF
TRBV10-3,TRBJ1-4,CAISRTGGNEKLFF
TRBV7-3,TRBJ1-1,CASSLQKFSEAFF
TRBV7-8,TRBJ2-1,CASMGLTGPNEQFF
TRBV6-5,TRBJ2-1,CASSYYRYNEQFF
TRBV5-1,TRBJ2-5,CASSSGLAGDPWETQYF
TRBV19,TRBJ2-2,CASRLSGIVAGELFF
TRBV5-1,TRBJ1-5,CASSETGQPQHF
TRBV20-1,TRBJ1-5,CSASLTGVGQPQHF